These 14 T cell receptor beta chains share one sample of origin, sequenced in a study of cytomegalovirus exposure and HLA in healthy donors. Amplification used 60 Vbeta primers and 13 Jbeta primers. Only in-frame clones appear in the TCRdb table, and some are missing; sequencing was by immunoSEQ multiplex PCR. The sample has approximately 110,000 clones; about three quarters are singletons. Sample: PBMCs. These TCRs come from a woman in her thirties or forties in good health and CMV-seropositive.

This clone came up a few times. This chain joins TRBV4-3 and TRBJ1-5; the match to TRBD1 covers 7 bases. Germline CDR1 reads LGHNA; CDR2 reads YSLEER. CDR3 size: 19 residues. V trimming: 0 bases; J trimming: 4 bases; junction bases outside the gene matches: 15. The CDR3 reads CASSQDGPRQGDGNQPQHF. The CDR3 nucleotides are TGCGCCAGCAGCCAAGATGGGCCGCGGCAGGGGGACGGTAATCAGCCCCAGCATTTT.

The gene calls are TRBV5-1 and TRBJ2-1; 7 bases agree with TRBD2. In germline, CDR1 is SGHRS, CDR2 YFSETQ. The trim removed 6 bases at V and 0 bases at J, leaving 6 bases unmatched. The CDR3 sequence is 15 residues long. CDR3 residues: CASTSSGSSYNEQFF. CDR3 bases: TGCGCCAGCACATCTAGCGGCAGCTCCTACAATGAGCAGTTCTTC.

The chain employs TRBV7-8 and TRBJ1-5; a weak D match, TRBD1 (6 bases). The V end lost 2 bases, the J end lost 5 bases, and 16 bases lay between the germline ends. Germline V CDR1 and CDR2: SGHVS, FQNEAQ. The CDR3 covers 16 residues. CDR3 residues: CASSLLGGQLDQPQHF. The CDR3 DNA reads as TGTGCCAGCAGCTTACTGGGGGGGCAGCTGGATCAGCCCCAGCATTTT. The variable domain in full, with the rest retrieved from reference TRBV7-8 and TRBJ1-5, is GAGVSQSPRYKVAKRGQDVALRCDPISGHVSLFWYQQALGQGPEFLTYFQNEAQLDKSGLPSDRFFAERPEGSVSTLKIQRTQQEDSAVYLCASSLLGGQLDQPQHFGDGTRLSIL.

The chain links TRBV5-4 to TRBJ1-2; the match to TRBD1 covers 7 bases. V lost 2 bases and J lost 4; bases outside the gene matches: 11. Germline V lookup: CDR1 SGHNT, CDR2 YYREEE (reference sequence). The CDR3 loop spans 16 amino acids. CDR3 in DNA: TGTGCCAGCAGCTTAGGGGGCGGTATCGGTGGCTATGGCTACACCTTC. Amino acid sequence: CASSLGGGIGGYGYTF.

This chain links TRBV7-8 with TRBJ2-5; 8 bases line up with TRBD1. The V gene end was trimmed by 3 bases and the J gene end by 6 bases; junction bases not matched to a gene: 12. Per the germline V gene, CDR1 is SGHVS and CDR2 is FQNEAQ. This CDR3 region has 16 residues. CDR3 protein: CASSLLKTGDHKTQYF. The DNA of the CDR3 is TGTGCCAGCAGCTTGCTGAAGACAGGGGATCATAAGACCCAGTACTTC. Combining the CDR3 with reference TRBV7-8 and TRBJ2-5 gives the whole variable domain GAGVSQSPRYKVAKRGQDVALRCDPISGHVSLFWYQQALGQGPEFLTYFQNEAQLDKSGLPSDRFFAERPEGSVSTLKIQRTQQEDSAVYLCASSLLKTGDHKTQYFGPGTRLLVL.

The chain combines TRBV7-9 with TRBJ1-1; D remains unclear. The CDR3 extends over 14 amino acids. Looked up from germline, CDR1 is SEHNR and CDR2 is FQNEAQ (reference sequence). Trimming stripped 0 bases from V and 7 bases from J, with 12 bases between. The CDR3 bases are TGTGCCAGCAGCTTAGCGGGCAGCTCCCATGAAGCTTTCTTT. Amino acids: CASSLAGSSHEAFF.

Only one count was recorded for this clone. The chain has TRBV15 and TRBJ1-1; weak D call: TRBD1 (5 bases). CDR3 length: 15 amino acids. CDR1 LNHNV and CDR2 YYDKDF come from the germline V gene (reference sequence). Trimming took off 4 bases at V and 5 bases at J, with 17 bases between the two ends. CDR3 region: CATSTPDRGMTEAFF. The CDR3, as DNA: TGTGCCACCAGCACTCCAGATCGGGGGATGACTGAAGCTTTCTTT.

This clone was observed a few times. The chain employs TRBV23-1 and TRBJ2-2, with no clear D. TRBV23-1 is an open reading frame, and its role is uncertain. V was pared by 3 bases and J by 2 bases, with 4 bases between. The CDR3 covers 13 residues. CDR3: CASSHRNTGELFF. The CDR3 DNA sequence: TGCGCCAGCAGTCATAGAAACACCGGGGAGCTGTTTTTT.

The rearrangement joins TRBV6-1 to TRBJ2-7, with TRBD1 identical over 12 bases. The germline V gene has CDR1 MNHNS and CDR2 SASEGT. The CDR3 spans 13 residues. The junction had 6 bases not matched to a gene; V was cut back by 9 bases and J by 6 bases. The CDR3 nucleotides read TGTGCCAGTTCCCGGGACAGGGGGCGCGAGCAGTACTTC. This gives the protein CASSRDRGREQYF.

This chain's CDR3 is CASSRRGPPNQPQHF. CDR3 in DNA: TGTGCCAGCAGCAGGAGGGGGCCCCCCAATCAGCCCCAGCATTTT. The chain has TRBV6-6 and TRBJ1-5; 7 bases agree with TRBD1. After removal of 6 bases from V and 3 bases from J, the junction contained 8 bases not matched to a gene. Germline V CDR1 and CDR2: MNHNY, SVGAGI (reference sequence). CDR3 length: 15 amino acids.

The rearrangement links TRBV6-1 to TRBJ2-5; TRBD2 matches 9 bases. V was clipped by 2 bases and J by 4 bases; unmatched bases: 8. This CDR3 is built from 16 residues. Germline V gene lookup returns CDR1 MNHNS and CDR2 SASEGT. The CDR3 loop is CASSEFMAGGLETQYF. For the CDR3, the DNA is TGTGCCAGCAGTGAATTTATGGCGGGGGGGCTAGAGACCCAGTACTTC.

The chain couples TRBV2 to TRBJ1-3; 8 bases line up with TRBD1. Germline assignment: CDR1 SNHLY and CDR2 FYNNEI. The CDR3 covers 14 residues. The V and J ends lost 11 bases and 4 bases, in that order; junction bases with no gene match: 10. The CDR3 here is CAGKKDRAGNTIYF. In DNA form, the CDR3 reads TGTGCCGGAAAGAAGGACAGGGCGGGAAACACCATATATTTT.

The V and J genes are TRBV25-1 and TRBJ1-1; D uncertain. The germline V gene has CDR1 MGHDK and CDR2 SYGVNS. Trimming cost V 0 bases and J 4 bases, with 3 bases left between them. This CDR3 is built from 12 residues. The CDR3 here is CASSEYGTEAFF. In DNA form, the CDR3 reads TGTGCCAGCAGTGAATACGGCACTGAAGCTTTCTTT.

The sample holds a few counts of this clone. The V gene is TRBV7-9, the J gene TRBJ2-2; D is possibly TRBD1 (5 bases). The CDR3 extends over 15 amino acids. CDR1 is SEHNR and CDR2 is FQNEAQ in the germline V gene (reference sequence). Trimming pared 3 bases from V and 0 bases from J, leaving 8 bases between. The CDR3 region is CASSFDSANTGELFF. In nucleotides, the CDR3 is TGTGCCAGCAGCTTCGACAGTGCGAACACCGGGGAGCTGTTTTTT.